This record looks at one T cell receptor beta chain sequence and its context. Its antigen remains unidentified. The same CDR3 is also encoded by other DNA sequences in this sample. The data were produced by immunoSEQ multiplex PCR, yet TCRdb's version contains in-frame clones alone and is incomplete. The data show around 23,000 clones, 76% seen once. The sample belongs to a study of vaccination effects on CD4 cells after COVID-19. Study-level background: BNT162b2 vaccine or mRNA-1273 vaccine was given to participants in two doses. Study-wide points: Vaccine- and infection-induced clones showed marked clonal contraction late following vaccination.

Within the ViraFEST assay, antigen-specific CD4+ T cells underwent expansion with viral peptide pools prior to sequencing. It was after approximately 11 days of culture that CD4+ T cells were isolated. The healthy vaccine recipients, who had no prior SARS-CoV-2 infection, showed negative nucleocapsid antibodies. After under 2.5 million PBMC were placed in each well, they were cultured with approximately 9.1 IU/ml IL-2 and about 10 ug/ml peptides. The V end lost 10 bases, the J end lost 4 bases, and 16 bases lay between the germline ends. The CDR3 runs to 13 residues. This rearrangement joins TRBV12-3 or TRBV12-4 to TRBJ1-2, with D maybe TRBD1 (6 bases). The TCR sequence derives from a human donor who received a COVID-19 vaccine. The sequences come from CD4+ T cells from PBMCs cultured with HCoV-NL63 spike peptides, collected before COVID-19 vaccination. CDR3: CAIRGMATYGYTF. CDR3 DNA: TGTGCCATCAGGGGAATGGCAACCTATGGCTACACCTTC.